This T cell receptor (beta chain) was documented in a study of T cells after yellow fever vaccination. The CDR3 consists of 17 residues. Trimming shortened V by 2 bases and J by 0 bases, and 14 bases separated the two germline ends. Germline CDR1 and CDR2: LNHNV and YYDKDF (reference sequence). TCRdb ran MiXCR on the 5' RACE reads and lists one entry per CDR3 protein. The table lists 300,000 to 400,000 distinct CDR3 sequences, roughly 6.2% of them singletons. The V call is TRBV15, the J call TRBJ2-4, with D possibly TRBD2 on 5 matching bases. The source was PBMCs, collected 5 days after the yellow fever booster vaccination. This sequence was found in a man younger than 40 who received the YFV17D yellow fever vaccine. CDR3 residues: CATSRNLPAGAKNIQYF. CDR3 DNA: TGTGCCACCAGCAGAAACCTCCCCGCGGGAGCCAAAAACATTCAGTACTTC.